Each of the 8 T cell receptor beta chains below was sequenced from the same sample in a study of blood T cell repertoires in COVID-19 (dated by TCRdb to 2018 to 2021). Library creation used the immunoSEQ multiplex PCR assay. The source is immuneACCESS, and TCRdb retained only in-frame sequences with V and J called. Part of the clones is not carried over; for the studies checked, unresolved V genes explain less than half of this, and the remainder is unexplained. A total of about 200,000 clones appear in this sample, 82% of them only once. The ten largest account for approximately 7.8% of the sample. Sequencing used peripheral blood. The receptors here all came from a woman aged 55-70 years with COVID-19, enrolled during active disease.

The rearrangement links TRBV5-1 to TRBJ2-6, with D possibly being TRBD2 (5 bases). Germline assignment: CDR1 SGHRS and CDR2 YFSETQ. This CDR3 has 17 residues. Trimming took off 0 bases at V and 4 bases at J, with 14 bases between the two ends. The CDR3 spells CASSLVSGGGGANVLTF. The CDR3 DNA reads as TGCGCCAGCAGCTTGGTAAGCGGTGGCGGAGGGGCCAACGTCCTGACTTTC.

The V gene is TRBV5-6, the J gene TRBJ1-2; D gene ambiguous. V lost 2 bases to trimming and J lost 4 bases, with 12 bases between them. CDR3 length: 14 residues. CDR1 and CDR2 (germline): SGHDT, YYEEEE. The CDR3: CASSLMRPSYGYTF. CDR3 DNA sequence: TGTGCCAGCAGCTTAATGAGGCCCTCCTATGGCTACACCTTC.

The rearrangement links TRBV27 to TRBJ2-7; D not resolved. CDR3 length equals 15 residues. Trimming took 6 bases from V and 2 from J, leaving 17 bases between them. Per the germline V gene, CDR1 is MNHEY and CDR2 is SMNVEV (reference sequence). The CDR3 sequence is CASRNPTRPPYEQYF. For the CDR3, the DNA is TGTGCCAGCAGGAACCCGACTCGGCCCCCCTACGAGCAGTACTTC.

This clone was found once. The chain has TRBV5-5 and TRBJ2-2; 12 bases fit TRBD1. V shed 1 base and J 7 bases; nucleotides not matched to a gene: 14. CDR1 is SGHKS, CDR2 YYEKEE, per germline (reference sequence). This CDR3 has 19 amino acids. CDR3 nucleotides: TGTGCCAGCAGCTTGACTCCCGGGACAGGGGGCGCTGCCCACGGGGAGCTGTTTTTT. The encoded protein is CASSLTPGTGGAAHGELFF.

The genes are TRBV6-2 or TRBV6-3 and TRBJ1-5; 9 nucleotides align to TRBD1. Germline loops: CDR1 MNHEY, CDR2 SVGEGT. The CDR3 contains 21 residues. V was clipped by 4 bases and J by 3 bases; unmatched bases: 22. The CDR3 reads CASSSGGPGQGGTGYNQPQHF. DNA of the CDR3: TGTGCCAGCAGTTCGGGAGGGCCGGGACAGGGTGGGACTGGGTACAATCAGCCCCAGCATTTT.

This rearrangement joins TRBV7-2 to TRBJ1-4; D is perhaps TRBD1 (5 bases). The V and J ends lost 6 bases and 3 bases respectively, with 14 bases between them. CDR3 length: 15 amino acids. Germline-derived CDR1 and CDR2 are SGHTA and FQGNSA. CDR3 nucleotide sequence: TGTGCCAGCAGGGAAGGGGTTTCGTCTAATGAAAAACTGTTTTTT. Translated: CASREGVSSNEKLFF.

On this clone: One junction end does not reproduce the germline sequence, and a read error may be involved. The chain couples TRBV7-7 to TRBJ2-1; 7 bases line up with TRBD2. CDR3 length: 16 residues. Germline V gene lookup returns CDR1 SSHAT and CDR2 FNYEAQ (reference sequence). Here the CDR3 DNA reads TGTGCTAGCAGCTTAGAAGGCGGGGGCTCCTACAATGAGCAGTTCTTC. Translated: CASSLEGGGSYNEQFF.

This chain joins TRBV11-1 and TRBJ2-3, with D perhaps matching TRBD1 (6 bases). Germline V lookup: CDR1 SGHAT, CDR2 FQDESV (reference sequence). The CDR3 extends over 14 amino acids. V was pared by 3 bases and J by 0 bases, with 7 bases between. In nucleotides, the CDR3 is TGTGCCAGCAGCTTGGACAGAAGCACAGATACGCAGTATTTT. It yields the protein CASSLDRSTDTQYF. The entire variable domain, with the rest obtained from reference TRBV11-1 and TRBJ2-3, is as follows: EAEVAQSPRYKITEKSQAVAFWCDPISGHATLYWYRQILGQGPELLVQFQDESVVDDSQLPKDRFSAERLKGVDSTLKIQPAELGDSAMYLCASSLDRSTDTQYFGPGTRLTVL.